The next 21 T cell receptor beta chains were all read from a single sample in a study of CD8 T cells in ankylosing spondylitis. TCRdb re-derived calls from the 5' RACE reads in MiXCR, one entry per CDR3 protein. The sample contains more than 250,000 distinct CDR3 sequences, 11% of which appear only once. Sequencing was performed on blood, either unsorted or a sorted T cell fraction (not recorded which). Receptors originate from a female donor with ankylosing spondylitis or in good health (not recorded which).

This clonotype showed up many times. This rearrangement joins TRBV5-5 to TRBJ1-5; maybe TRBD1 (6 bases). Trimming took off 6 bases at V and 12 bases at J, with 22 bases between the two ends. The CDR3 runs to 14 residues. Looked up from germline, CDR1 is SGHKS and CDR2 is YYEKEE (reference sequence). CDR3 DNA sequence: TGTGCCAGCACCTTTAATACGGACAGTCCACACCAGCATTTT. Protein: CASTFNTDSPHQHF.

This chain joins TRBV7-6 and TRBJ1-3, with a possible D match to TRBD1 (5 bases). The germline V and J ends were trimmed by 0 bases and 3 bases, with 9 bases remaining between them. CDR3 size: 15 residues. Per the germline V gene, CDR1 is SGHVS and CDR2 is FNYEAQ. The CDR3 is CASSLAKGVGNTIYF. The CDR3, as DNA: TGTGCCAGCAGCTTAGCGAAAGGGGTTGGAAACACCATATATTTT. Full variable domain (outside the CDR3, taken from reference TRBV7-6 and TRBJ1-3): GAGVSQSPRYKVTKRGQDVALRCDPISGHVSLYWYRQALGQGPEFLTYFNYEAQQDKSGLPNDRFSAERPEGSISTLTIQRTEQRDSAMYRCASSLAKGVGNTIYFGEGSWLTVV.

There are many counts of this clonotype. This chain uses TRBV3-1 with TRBJ2-2, with 11 bases lining up with TRBD2. CDR1 and CDR2 (germline): LGHDT, YNNKEL (reference sequence). V was clipped by 7 bases and J by 0 bases; unmatched bases: 7. The CDR3 is 17 residues long. This CDR3 is CASNRRLAGSNTGELFF. The CDR3 DNA follows: TGTGCCAGCAACCGTAGACTAGCGGGATCGAACACCGGGGAGCTGTTTTTT.

This clonotype was counted only a few times. The chain links TRBV29-1 to TRBJ2-3; TRBD2 agrees at 16 bases. This CDR3 comprises 17 residues. Looked up from germline, CDR1 is SQVTM and CDR2 is ANQGSEA. J gave up 0 bases and V 6 bases, and 6 bases lay outside the gene matches. The DNA of the CDR3 is TGCAGCGTCTCCGGGACTAGCGGGAGGGCCAGCACAGATACGCAGTATTTT. It is translated as CSVSGTSGRASTDTQYF.

The rearrangement links TRBV7-9 to TRBJ1-1, with a weak D call TRBD1 (6 bases). Trimming stripped 6 bases from V and 0 bases from J, with 11 bases between. The CDR3 loop spans 14 amino acids. Germline CDR1 is SEHNR and CDR2 is FQNEAQ (reference sequence). CDR3 in amino acids: CASRADSLNTEAFF. The CDR3 region has the DNA TGTGCCAGCAGGGCGGACAGTTTGAACACTGAAGCTTTCTTT.

Here the CDR3 reads CASSQGGPRGQPQHF. CDR3 nucleotide sequence: TGTGCCAGCAGCCAAGGCGGACCGCGGGGTCAGCCCCAGCATTTT. The J gene is TRBJ1-5, the V gene TRBV14; D is unclear. There are 15 residues in the CDR3. V was pared by 1 base and J by 6 bases, with 13 bases between. The germline gives CDR1 SGHDN, CDR2 FVKESK.

This clonotype was seen ten or more times. J is TRBJ2-1 and V is TRBV5-4; the D gene is possibly TRBD2 (5 bases). CDR1 SGHNT and CDR2 YYREEE come from the germline V gene (reference sequence). V was shortened by 1 base and J by 7 bases, with 15 bases between the two germline ends. CDR3 length: 15 residues. The CDR3 loop is CASSLRGIGYNEQFF. CDR3 nucleotide sequence: TGTGCCAGCAGCTTGAGAGGGATTGGCTATAATGAGCAGTTCTTC.

This clonotype was picked up many times. This rearrangement joins TRBV20-1 to TRBJ2-1; 12 positions agree with TRBD2. The CDR3 is 17 amino acids. V dropped 0 bases and J dropped 6; count of bases not matched to a gene: 9. The germline V gene encodes CDR1 DFQATT and CDR2 SNEGSKA (reference sequence). CDR3: CSARERASGRAINEQFF. In DNA, the CDR3 is TGCAGTGCTAGAGAGAGGGCTAGCGGGAGGGCTATCAATGAGCAGTTCTTC.

This clonotype has only a few counts. This chain uses TRBV10-2 with TRBJ2-7; D is ambiguous. Germline CDR1 WSHSY, CDR2 SAAADI. The CDR3 covers 15 residues. Trimming took 4 bases from V and 6 from J, leaving 19 bases between them. The CDR3 nucleotides are TGCGCCAGCAGTGGCCGGATCCAACCTCCAGGCGAGCAGTACTTC. This sequence encodes CASSGRIQPPGEQYF.

This clonotype was picked up many times. The V gene is TRBV5-1, the J gene TRBJ2-1; maybe TRBD1 (6 bases). Germline loops: CDR1 SGHRS, CDR2 YFSETQ. This CDR3 region has 17 residues. V lost 0 bases to trimming and J lost 2 bases, with 15 bases between them. The CDR3 region is CASSLALQGLPYNEQFF. The CDR3 nucleotides are TGCGCCAGCAGCTTGGCCCTACAGGGTCTCCCCTACAATGAGCAGTTCTTC.

V usage is TRBV12-3 or TRBV12-4 and J usage is TRBJ1-4, with no clear D. There are 14 residues in the CDR3. The V end was cut by 3 bases, the J end by 7 bases, with 12 bases between. DNA of the CDR3: TGTGCCAGCAGTTTTTCAGTTGCCACTGAAAAACTGTTTTTT. Translation: CASSFSVATEKLFF.

This clonotype was observed many times. The chain has TRBV12-3 or TRBV12-4 and TRBJ2-7; TRBD1 agrees at 7 bases. CDR3 length equals 12 residues. V was pared by 5 bases and J by 7 bases, with 5 bases of the junction left unmatched. CDR3 nucleotides: TGTGCCAGCAGTGACAGGGACAGTGAGCAGTACTTC. This translates into CASSDRDSEQYF.

There are many counts of this clonotype. The genes are TRBV12-3 or TRBV12-4 and TRBJ2-3; 14 nucleotides agree with TRBD2. The CDR3 has 15 amino acids. With 4 bases clipped from V and 4 bases from J, the junction kept 1 base outside the gene matches. In DNA, the CDR3 is TGTGCCAGCAGTTCGACTAGCGGGGGGGCAGATACGCAGTATTTT. Encoded protein: CASSSTSGGADTQYF.

Comment on this clonotype: A read error may be the cause here, since a much bigger clone is one base away. The genes are TRBV29-1 and TRBJ1-1, with unresolved D. CDR1 SQVTM and CDR2 ANQGSEA come from the germline V gene. The CDR3 is 12 amino acids. V dropped 3 bases and J dropped 1 base, with 6 bases sitting between them. The CDR3 loop reads CSVDIQNTEAFF. As DNA, the CDR3 is TGCAGCGTTGACATACAGAACACTGAAGCTTTCTTT.

Many counts were recorded for this clonotype. The J gene is TRBJ2-1, the V gene TRBV5-1; D gene uncertain. Germline V gene lookup returns CDR1 SGHRS and CDR2 YFSETQ. The germline V and J ends were trimmed by 0 bases and 9 bases, with 13 bases remaining between them. The CDR3 totals 14 residues. CDR3 DNA sequence: TGCGCCAGCAGCTTGGACCCCGGGTTGGGTGAGCAGTTCTTC. Translating it yields CASSLDPGLGEQFF.

The gene calls are TRBV27 and TRBJ2-1; 7 bases agree with TRBD1. V lost 5 bases, J lost 9 bases, and 7 bases stayed unmatched. In germline, CDR1 is MNHEY, CDR2 SMNVEV (reference sequence). This CDR3 has 13 residues. This chain's CDR3 is CASSPRQGREQFF. The CDR3 region has the DNA TGTGCCAGCAGTCCTAGACAGGGTCGTGAGCAGTTCTTC.

This clonotype has ten or more counts. The chain carries TRBV12-3 or TRBV12-4 and TRBJ2-7; TRBD1 matches at 10 bases. Trimming removed 2 bases from V and 2 bases from J; junction bases left unmatched: 6. CDR3 length: 16 residues. CDR3: CASSLTPGTGAYEQYF. The DNA of the CDR3 is TGTGCCAGCAGTTTAACTCCCGGGACAGGGGCCTACGAGCAGTACTTC.

This clonotype was counted a few times. This chain connects TRBV30 to TRBJ2-3; weak D call: TRBD2 (5 bases). V gave up 0 bases and J gave up 7 bases, with 11 bases separating them. CDR1 and CDR2 from the germline V gene are GTSNPN and SVGIG (reference sequence). The CDR3 length is 13 residues. The DNA for the CDR3 is TGTGCCTGGAGTGTAGGAGGTCTTAATACGCAGTATTTT. Amino acid sequence: CAWSVGGLNTQYF.

This clonotype was seen at least ten times. The chain employs TRBV5-1 and TRBJ1-1, with TRBD1 as a possible D gene (5 bases). The V gene lost 4 bases and the J gene lost 1 base, with 14 bases spanning the gap. CDR1 SGHRS and CDR2 YFSETQ come from the germline V gene. The CDR3 loop spans 15 amino acids. The CDR3, as DNA: TGCGCCAGCAGCCCAAGTGGACAACCGAACACTGAAGCTTTCTTT. As protein: CASSPSGQPNTEAFF.

This clonotype was observed at least ten times. The rearrangement links TRBV27 to TRBJ2-2; D perhaps matches TRBD2 (5 bases). The germline gives CDR1 MNHEY, CDR2 SMNVEV (reference sequence). The CDR3 extends over 15 amino acids. Trimming removed 7 bases from V and 7 bases from J, with 19 bases in between. The DNA for the CDR3 is TGTGCCAGCAAGCGCGACCCGTACGGGGACGGGGAGCTGTTTTTT. This codes for CASKRDPYGDGELFF.

This clonotype was seen at least ten times. The chain has TRBV20-1 and TRBJ2-1; D gene uncertain. Germline V CDR1 and CDR2: DFQATT, SNEGSKA (reference sequence). The CDR3 consists of 12 residues. Trimming took 0 bases from V and 6 from J, leaving 6 bases between them. Here the CDR3 DNA reads TGCAGTGCTAGAGAATCTCTCAATGAGCAGTTCTTC. Its protein product is CSARESLNEQFF.